The sequence of this T cell receptor (beta chain) was determined in a study of regulatory T cells in long-lasting Graves disease. In the study overall: Graves' cases, newly diagnosed, had used antithyroid drugs under 3 months.

Study-wide points: Gene preferences differed: TRBV28, TRBJ1-2, TRBJ2-5 in persistent cases.

Germline-derived CDR1 and CDR2 are SGDLS and YYNGEE. Trimming cost V 4 bases and J 2 bases; bases outside gene matches: 13. The CDR3 has 18 residues. As to time point: newly diagnosed GD, antithyroid drugs for less than 3 months. After RNA was extracted from PBMCs, the TCR library was made from it. This clonotype was recorded a few times. Its antigen is unidentified. Libraries of TCR beta came from iRepertoire HTBI primers plus Arm-PCR of CDR3 regions. TCRdb passed the multiplex PCR reads through MiXCR, listing each CDR3 protein once. The sample contains 680,000 or so distinct CDR3 sequences, 15% to 20% of which appear only once. These data also formed part of another study, on T cells in Graves' hyperthyroidism and ophthalmopathy.

This clonotype originated in a woman aged 30 to 39 with Graves disease. The material sequenced was peripheral blood mononuclear cells (PBMCs), taken at new diagnosis, from a patient treated with antithyroid drugs. V gene TRBV9 combines with J gene TRBJ2-3, with 10 bases identical to TRBD2. The CDR3 region is CASSPRASGSRITDTQYF. The CDR3 region has the DNA TGTGCCAGCAGCCCACGTGCTAGCGGGAGCCGGATCACAGATACGCAGTATTTT.